The subject of this entry is one T cell receptor beta chain. This entry is derived from a study of blood T cell repertoires in COVID-19. Study as a whole: Acute-phase and convalescent COVID-19 samples originated in the United States, Italy and Spain.

Some clones are missing from TCRdb's copy, which holds only in-frame ones; the method was immunoSEQ multiplex PCR. This sample has about 140,000 clones, with about four fifths found just once. Cohort allocation depended upon clinical history that participants reported. The germline CDR1 and CDR2 sequences are MNHEY and SVGEGT. The CDR3 runs to 15 residues. J lost 8 bases, V lost 6 bases, and 10 bases had no gene match. The chain combines TRBV6-2 or TRBV6-3 with TRBJ1-4, with 9 bases aligning to TRBD1. This receptor was taken from a man aged 35 to 55 with acute COVID-19. Sequencing input: PBMCs or T cells enriched from blood (not recorded which). DNA for the CDR3: TGTGCCAGCAGCGAAACCGGGACAGGGAACGAAAAACTGTTTTTT. It encodes CASSETGTGNEKLFF.